This T cell receptor beta chain originates from a study of cytomegalovirus exposure and HLA in healthy donors. Study at large: Genotyping showed approximately 81% of 398 donors falling in the Caucasian-associated ancestry cluster. Study-level results: A prior analysis recorded that most TCR beta V segments were productive about 87% or about 30% of the time. A few chains linked to CMV were shown in vitro to be specific for CMV antigens.

The germline V gene encodes CDR1 MDHEN and CDR2 SYDVKM. The CDR3 has 13 amino acids. J lost 8 bases, V lost 8 bases, and 4 bases had no gene match. To note about this clone: Its antigen is not identified.

PCR was performed using 60 Vbeta and 13 Jbeta primers. Profiling relied on immunoSEQ multiplex PCR, and the TCRdb table lists in-frame clones only, not all of them. The table records about 88,000 clones, about 90% of them present only once. The sample was PBMCs. This receptor was obtained from a young man in good health and CMV-seronegative. The chain couples TRBV28 to TRBJ1-4; 11 nucleotides line up with TRBD1. CDR3 sequence (DNA): TGTGCCAGCGGACAGGGGGCTTTGGAAAAACTGTTTTTT. As protein: CASGQGALEKLFF.